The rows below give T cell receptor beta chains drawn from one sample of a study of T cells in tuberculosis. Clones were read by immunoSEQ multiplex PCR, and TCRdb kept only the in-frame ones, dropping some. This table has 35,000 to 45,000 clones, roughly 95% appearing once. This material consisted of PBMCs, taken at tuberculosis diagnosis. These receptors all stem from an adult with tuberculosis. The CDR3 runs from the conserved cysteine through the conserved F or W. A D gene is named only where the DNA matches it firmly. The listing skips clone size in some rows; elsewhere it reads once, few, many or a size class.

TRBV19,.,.,CASSTGDYNEQFF
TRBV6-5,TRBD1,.,CASRPRDRYYEQYF
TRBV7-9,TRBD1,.,CASSPNRGRTDTQYF
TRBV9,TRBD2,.,CASSQLAGAYEQYF
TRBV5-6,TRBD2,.,CASSLLTSGDLYEQYF
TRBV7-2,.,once,CASSLSSGANVLTF
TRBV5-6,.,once,CASSTDDRSSYNSPLHF
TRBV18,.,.,CASSTDNNEKLFF
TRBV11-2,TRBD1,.,CASSIPGQLVAEQYF
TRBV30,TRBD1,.,CAWGKTPGQYNEQFF
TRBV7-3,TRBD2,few,CASSPNTRGGGHEQFF
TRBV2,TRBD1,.,CASSEQGGQLFF
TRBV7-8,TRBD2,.,CASSPTSAGGPQQYF
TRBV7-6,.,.,CASSRGINNSPLHF
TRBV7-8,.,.,CASSRQENTEAFF
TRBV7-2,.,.,CASSLAPNRQAHTEAFF
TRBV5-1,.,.,CASSLADSRSTEAFF
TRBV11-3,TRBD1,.,CARTLPDRITDTQYF
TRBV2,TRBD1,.,CASKGDSSYNEQFF
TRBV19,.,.,CASSPRGVTEQFF
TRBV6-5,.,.,CASSYSRGVNTEAFF
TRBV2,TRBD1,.,CASKAQGGEKLFF
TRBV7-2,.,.,CASSRGGSTDTQYF
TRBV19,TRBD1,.,CASSIRGQPMNTEAFF
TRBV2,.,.,CASSIQGNTEAFF
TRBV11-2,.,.,CASSPLQTDTQYF
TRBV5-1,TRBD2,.,CATQERGGNTGELFF
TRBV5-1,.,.,CASSLRGSTYEQYF
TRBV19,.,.,CASSMVRTDTQYF
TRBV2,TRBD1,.,CASSEEYRGSGELFF
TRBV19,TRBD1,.,CASSMGLTGGGYNSPLHF
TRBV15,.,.,CATARATTLDPQYF
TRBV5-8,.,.,CASSSGVTNEKLFF
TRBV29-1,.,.,CSVEGLAKNIQYF
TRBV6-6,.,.,CAASAGPSYEQYF
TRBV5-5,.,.,CASSLLEYNSPLHF
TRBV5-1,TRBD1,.,CASSSGQDRGFSGELFF
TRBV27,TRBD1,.,CASRTTGDCGNTIYF
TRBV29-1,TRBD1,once,CSVEVGTGINQPQHF